The next 8 T cell receptor beta chains were all read from a single sample in a study of blood T cell repertoires in COVID-19. The data were produced by immunoSEQ multiplex PCR, yet TCRdb's version contains in-frame clones alone and is incomplete. Among 180,000 or so clones listed, approximately 85% were seen once. The sequencing sample was made of PBMCs or T cells enriched from blood (not recorded which). These TCRs come from a woman aged 25-40 years who had recovered from COVID-19.

The chain has TRBV6-5 and TRBJ2-7, with no clear D. The CDR3 extends over 11 amino acids. The V gene's germline CDR1 is MNHEY and CDR2 SVGAGI. Trimming stripped 8 bases from V and 5 bases from J, with 10 bases between. This chain's CDR3 is CASAPNNEQYF. The CDR3 DNA reads as TGTGCCAGCGCCCCGAACAACGAGCAGTACTTC.

This chain joins TRBV24-1 and TRBJ1-5; D is unresolved. Germline lookup yields CDR1 KGHDR and CDR2 SFDVKD. Trimming took off 5 bases at V and 0 bases at J, with 10 bases between the two ends. The CDR3 sequence is 15 residues long. The CDR3 DNA reads as TGTGCCACCAGTGCATCAGGATATAGCAATCAGCCCCAGCATTTT. Amino acid sequence: CATSASGYSNQPQHF.

V gene TRBV6-1 combines with J gene TRBJ1-4, with a weak D call TRBD1 (6 bases). Trimming pared 3 bases from V and 6 bases from J, leaving 11 bases between. The CDR3 totals 14 residues. CDR1 and CDR2 from the germline V gene are MNHNS and SASEGT. CDR3 loop: CASSDLRTDEKLFF. In DNA form, the CDR3 reads TGTGCCAGCAGTGATCTCAGGACAGATGAAAAACTGTTTTTT.

This CDR3 reads CATSRDRGSSYNEQFF. In DNA, the CDR3 is TGTGCCACCAGCAGAGACAGGGGCAGCTCCTACAATGAGCAGTTCTTC. The rearrangement joins TRBV15 to TRBJ2-1; D may be TRBD1 (6 bases). The CDR3 contains 16 residues. Germline CDR1 LNHNV, CDR2 YYDKDF (reference sequence). The germline V and J ends were trimmed by 0 bases and 0 bases, with 9 bases remaining between them. The complete variable domain, with remaining parts taken from reference TRBV15 and TRBJ2-1, reads DAMVIQNPRYQVTQFGKPVTLSCSQTLNHNVMYWYQQKSSQAPKLLFHYYDKDFNNEADTPDNFQSRRPNTSFCFLDIRSPGLGDTAMYLCATSRDRGSSYNEQFFGPGTRLTVL.

CDR3 residues: CASSPREQGALGGNTIYF. The CDR3 region has the DNA TGCGCCAGCAGCCCCCGGGAACAGGGGGCCTTAGGTGGAAACACCATATATTTT. This chain links TRBV5-1 with TRBJ1-3; the match to TRBD1 covers 9 bases. The trim removed 4 bases at V and 3 bases at J, leaving 14 bases unmatched. The V gene's germline CDR1 is SGHRS and CDR2 YFSETQ. The CDR3 consists of 18 residues.

The CDR3 reads CASSPGGGYGYTF. The CDR3 coding sequence is TGTGCCAGCTCACCAGGGGGAGGCTATGGCTACACCTTC. The chain combines TRBV18 with TRBJ1-2; TRBD1 is a possible D gene (5 bases). The CDR3 consists of 13 residues. V dropped 2 bases and J dropped 4 bases, with 8 bases sitting between them. Germline V gives CDR1 KGHSH, CDR2 LQKENI.

The genes are TRBV25-1 and TRBJ1-2; D is perhaps TRBD1 (6 bases). The CDR3 loop spans 13 amino acids. Trimming shortened V by 6 bases and J by 4 bases, and 12 bases separated the two germline ends. The germline CDR1 and CDR2 sequences are MGHDK and SYGVNS. The CDR3 spells CASSIQGVYGYTF. For the CDR3, the DNA is TGTGCCAGCAGCATACAGGGAGTCTATGGCTACACCTTC.

For the CDR3, the DNA is TGCGCCAGCAGTGTGTGGGGACAGTCTGAAGCTTTCTTT. Encoded protein: CASSVWGQSEAFF. V gene TRBV10-1 combines with J gene TRBJ1-1; 7 bases are shared with TRBD1. Trimming cost V 4 bases and J 6 bases; bases outside gene matches: 5. The germline V gene encodes CDR1 WNHNN and CDR2 SYGVQD (reference sequence). The CDR3 runs 13 residues.